This T cell receptor beta chain comes out of a study of blood T cells in healthy people across ages. Whole-study context: Template switching picked up about one barcoded beta molecule for each two T cells.

A note on this clonotype: A junction end diverges from the germline sequence, so it may reflect a read error.

Germline lookup yields CDR1 SNHLY and CDR2 FYNNEI. This CDR3 has 14 residues. A second PCR of about 7 to 12 cycles used a sample-barcoded 5' primer and a J-beta primer mix. MiXCR, run by TCRdb on the 5' RACE reads, gives a single entry per CDR3 protein. The sample includes more than 900,000 distinct CDR3 sequences, 25% to 30% of them seen just once. The same data also contributed to another study, on T cells of mothers and their children. That source adds: The search for persistent microchimeric T cell clones detected none.

The receptor was derived from a woman aged 40 to 49 in good health. The chain recombines TRBV2 with TRBJ1-5; TRBD1 matches 9 bases. Sequences were obtained from blood. CDR3 residues: CTSSDRGVNQPQHF. The CDR3 bases are TGTACCAGCAGTGACAGGGGGGTTAATCAGCCCCAGCATTTT.